These 10 T cell receptor beta chains were sequenced from one sample in a study of blood T cell repertoires in COVID-19. This table comes from immunoSEQ multiplex PCR, and its TCRdb copy is limited to in-frame clones, with some not included. In the table there are 300,000 to 350,000 clones, 90% to 95% of which are singletons. Sequencing was carried out using PBMCs or T cells enriched from blood (not recorded which). These receptors all come from a woman between 25 and 40 years old who had been exposed to COVID-19.

This rearrangement joins TRBV2 to TRBJ2-2; D may be TRBD1 (6 bases). Germline CDR1 and CDR2: SNHLY and FYNNEI. V was trimmed by 10 bases and J by 5 bases, leaving 14 bases between them. This CDR3 has 13 residues. The CDR3 DNA follows: TGTGCCACCGAGGGGCAGGGGACCGGGGAGCTGTTTTTT. Translation: CATEGQGTGELFF.

This clone was detected only a few times. In DNA form, the CDR3 reads TGTGCCAGCAGCTTAGCCTGGCGGGGGGCTATACCCAACTATGGCTACACCTTC. Residues: CASSLAWRGAIPNYGYTF. This rearrangement joins TRBV7-2 to TRBJ1-2, with TRBD1 as a possible D gene (6 bases). Germline assignment: CDR1 SGHTA and CDR2 FQGNSA. Trimming cost V 0 bases and J 2 bases, with 19 bases left between them. This CDR3 contains 18 residues.

The chain recombines TRBV14 with TRBJ2-5; TRBD1 might be the D (6 bases). The V end lost 1 base, the J end lost 2 bases, and 11 bases lay between the germline ends. The CDR3 is made up of 15 amino acids. CDR1 is SGHDN and CDR2 is FVKESK in the germline V gene. The CDR3 DNA is TGTGCCAGCAGCCAAGTGAGGGGGTGGCAAGAGACCCAGTACTTC. It codes for CASSQVRGWQETQYF.

The CDR3 region is CASSYRGNSYEQYF. For the CDR3, the DNA is TGTGCCAGCAGTTATCGAGGCAACTCCTACGAGCAGTACTTC. The J gene is TRBJ2-7, the V gene TRBV6-5; no clear D. Between the trimmed V and J ends, which lost 3 bases and 0 bases, there was a span of 9 bases. This CDR3 contains 14 residues. Germline-derived CDR1 and CDR2 are MNHEY and SVGAGI.

In this sample, this clone turned up once. V usage is TRBV7-9 and J usage is TRBJ1-2; 7 nucleotides line up with TRBD1. The germline V gene encodes CDR1 SEHNR and CDR2 FQNEAQ (reference sequence). This CDR3 is 15 amino acids long. The J segment lost 4 bases and the V segment lost 4 bases, leaving 9 bases of the junction unmatched. CDR3 bases: TGTGCCAGCAGCTGGGGGCCGACAGGGTTCTATGGCTACACCTTC. It specifies CASSWGPTGFYGYTF.

The V call is TRBV13, the J call TRBJ1-1, with D unresolved. This CDR3 contains 15 residues. The V and J ends lost 4 bases and 3 bases respectively, with 15 bases between them. The V gene's germline CDR1 is PRHDT and CDR2 FYEKMQ (reference sequence). The CDR3 sequence is CASSSSLGWDTEAFF. Written as DNA, the CDR3 is TGTGCCAGCAGCTCTTCTCTCGGGTGGGACACTGAAGCTTTCTTT.

The chain combines TRBV19 with TRBJ1-2; the D gene is possibly TRBD1 (5 bases). The V end lost 3 bases, the J end lost 6 bases, and 14 bases lay between the germline ends. The CDR3 is made up of 14 amino acids. Looked up from germline, CDR1 is LNHDA and CDR2 is SQIVND (reference sequence). The CDR3 region has the DNA TGTGCCAGTAGTATGTCACGCAGGGCGGATGGCTACACCTTC. Translating it yields CASSMSRRADGYTF. Drawing the rest from reference TRBV19 and TRBJ1-2, the complete variable domain is DGGITQSPKYLFRKEGQNVTLSCEQNLNHDAMYWYRQDPGQGLRLIYYSQIVNDFQKGDIAEGYSVSREKKESFPLTVTSAQKNPTAFYLCASSMSRRADGYTFGSGTRLTVV.

V is TRBV30 and J is TRBJ2-1; 7 bases match TRBD2. V trimming: 7 bases; J trimming: 3 bases; junction bases outside the gene matches: 15. The CDR3 runs 16 residues. From germline, CDR1 is GTSNPN and CDR2 SVGIG (reference sequence). CDR3 loop: CALIGVMPGGYNEQFF. CDR3 nucleotides: TGTGCCTTGATTGGAGTAATGCCGGGGGGCTACAATGAGCAGTTCTTC.

The chain recombines TRBV5-1 with TRBJ2-7, with D maybe TRBD1 (5 bases). This CDR3 spans 14 amino acids. The V end was cut by 0 bases, the J end by 7 bases, with 14 bases between. Looked up from germline, CDR1 is SGHRS and CDR2 is YFSETQ. The CDR3 coding sequence is TGCGCCAGCAGCTTGGCGGTGGGGCTGGGGGAGCAGTACTTC. Its protein product is CASSLAVGLGEQYF.

This clone was recorded only once. This rearrangement joins TRBV7-9 to TRBJ2-3, with TRBD1 as a possible D gene (5 bases). The CDR3 totals 15 residues. Trimming pared 1 base from V and 4 bases from J, leaving 12 bases between. Germline V gene data show CDR1 as SEHNR and CDR2 as FQNEAQ (reference sequence). In DNA form, the CDR3 reads TGTGCCAGCAGCTTAGGGGGCGCAGGAGCAGATACGCAGTATTTT. This sequence encodes CASSLGGAGADTQYF.